This T cell receptor beta chain was identified during a study of cytomegalovirus exposure and HLA in healthy donors. Primers: 60 Vbeta forward and 13 Jbeta reverse. Assay used: immunoSEQ multiplex PCR; TCRdb lists only in-frame clones, some missing. Its listing shows 80,000 to 100,000 clones. V gave up 6 bases and J gave up 4 bases, with 12 bases separating them. Germline CDR1 and CDR2: WSHSY and SAAADI. This CDR3 is 13 amino acids long. The source of this sequence is a man between 45 and 60 years old in good health and CMV-seronegative. Sequencing was done on a sample of PBMCs. The gene calls are TRBV10-2 and TRBJ1-2, with unresolved D. The CDR3 DNA sequence: TGCGCCAGCAGCGACAATGACCTCTATGGCTACACCTTC. It encodes CASSDNDLYGYTF.